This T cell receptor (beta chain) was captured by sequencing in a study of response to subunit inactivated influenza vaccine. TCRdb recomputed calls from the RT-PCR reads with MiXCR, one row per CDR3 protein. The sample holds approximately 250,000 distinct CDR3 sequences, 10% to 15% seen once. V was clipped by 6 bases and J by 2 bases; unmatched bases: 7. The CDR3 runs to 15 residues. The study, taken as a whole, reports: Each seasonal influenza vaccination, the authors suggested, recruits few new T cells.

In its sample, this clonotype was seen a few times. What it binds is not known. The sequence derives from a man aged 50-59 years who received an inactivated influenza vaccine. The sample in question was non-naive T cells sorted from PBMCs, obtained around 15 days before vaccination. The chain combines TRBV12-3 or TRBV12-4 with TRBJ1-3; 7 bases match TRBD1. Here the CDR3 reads CASSLQGSTGNTIYF. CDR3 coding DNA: TGTGCCAGCAGCTTACAGGGGAGTACTGGAAACACCATATATTTT.